This T cell receptor beta chain is from a study of technical replicates of blood from a handful of donors. This clone was found once. Profiling relied on immunoSEQ multiplex PCR, and the TCRdb table lists in-frame clones only, not all of them. The sample consists of about 100,000 clones, more than 90% of them appearing once. V was trimmed by 1 base and J by 6 bases, leaving 12 bases between them. This CDR3 comprises 15 residues. Germline loops: CDR1 SGHAT, CDR2 FQNNGV. The V call is TRBV11-2, the J call TRBJ2-2; TRBD1 might be the D (6 bases). The receptor was derived from a human donor in good health. The specimen sequenced was T cells isolated from PBMCs. For the CDR3, the DNA is TGTGCCAGCAGCTTAGCCAGGGGTTTTGCCGGGGAGCTGTTTTTT. Translating it yields CASSLARGFAGELFF.